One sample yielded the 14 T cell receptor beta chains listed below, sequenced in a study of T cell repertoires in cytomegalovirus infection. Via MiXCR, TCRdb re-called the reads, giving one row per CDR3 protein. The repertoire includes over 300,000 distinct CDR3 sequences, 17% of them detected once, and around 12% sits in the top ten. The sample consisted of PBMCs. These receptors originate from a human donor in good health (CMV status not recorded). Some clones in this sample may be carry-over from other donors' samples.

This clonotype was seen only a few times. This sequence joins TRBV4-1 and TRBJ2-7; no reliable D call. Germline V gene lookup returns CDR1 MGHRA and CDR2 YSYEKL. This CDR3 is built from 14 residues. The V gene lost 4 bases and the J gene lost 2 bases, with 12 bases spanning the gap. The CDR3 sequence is CASSLEGKPYEQYF. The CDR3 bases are TGCGCCAGCAGCCTAGAAGGGAAACCCTACGAGCAGTACTTC.

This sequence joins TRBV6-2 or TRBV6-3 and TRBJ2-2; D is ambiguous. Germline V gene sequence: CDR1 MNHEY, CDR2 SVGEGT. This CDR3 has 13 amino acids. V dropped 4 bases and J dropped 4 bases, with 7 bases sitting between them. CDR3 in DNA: TGTGCCAGCAGTTTGTCGGTCACCGGGGAGCTGTTTTTT. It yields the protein CASSLSVTGELFF.

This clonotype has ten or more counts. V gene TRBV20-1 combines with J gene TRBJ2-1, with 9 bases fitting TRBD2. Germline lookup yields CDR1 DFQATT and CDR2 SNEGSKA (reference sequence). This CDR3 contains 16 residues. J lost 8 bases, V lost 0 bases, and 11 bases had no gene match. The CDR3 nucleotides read TGCAGTGCTAGAGATAGGTCTGGGCGGGGGGGCTATGAGCAGTTCTTC. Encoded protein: CSARDRSGRGGYEQFF.

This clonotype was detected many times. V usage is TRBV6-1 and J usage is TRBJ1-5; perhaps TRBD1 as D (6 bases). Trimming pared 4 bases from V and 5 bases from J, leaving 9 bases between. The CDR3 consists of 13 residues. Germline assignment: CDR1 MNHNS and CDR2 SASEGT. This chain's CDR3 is CASSADSYQPQHF. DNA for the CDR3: TGTGCCAGCAGTGCGGACAGCTATCAGCCCCAGCATTTT.

This CDR3 reads CATTTTFVPNEQFF. As DNA, the CDR3 is TGTGCCACCACTACAACCTTCGTGCCCAATGAGCAGTTCTTC. The V and J genes are TRBV24-1 and TRBJ2-1; D remains unclear. CDR1 and CDR2 from the germline V gene are KGHDR and SFDVKD. The CDR3 sequence is 14 residues long. V lost 8 bases and J 6 bases, leaving 16 bases between the germline ends.

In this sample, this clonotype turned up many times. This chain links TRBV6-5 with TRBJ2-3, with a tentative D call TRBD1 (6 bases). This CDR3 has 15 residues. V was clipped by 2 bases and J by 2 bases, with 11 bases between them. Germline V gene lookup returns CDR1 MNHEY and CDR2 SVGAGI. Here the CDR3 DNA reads TGTGCCAGCAGTTACGGGACACCTGACACAGATACGCAGTATTTT. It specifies CASSYGTPDTDTQYF.

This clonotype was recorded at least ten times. CDR3 DNA: TGTGCCAGCAGATCGAACCGGGGAACCCCTGGAAACACCATATATTTT. Translating it yields CASRSNRGTPGNTIYF. The V call is TRBV7-2, the J call TRBJ1-3; D is ambiguous. The CDR3 has 16 amino acids. The germline CDR1 and CDR2 sequences are SGHTA and FQGNSA. Trimming left V 6 bases short and J 2 bases short, with 17 bases between.

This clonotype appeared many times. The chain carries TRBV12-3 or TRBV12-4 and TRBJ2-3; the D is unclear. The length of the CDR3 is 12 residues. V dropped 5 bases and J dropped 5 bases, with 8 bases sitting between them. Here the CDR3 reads CASSGRLDTQYF. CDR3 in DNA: TGTGCCAGCAGTGGACGCTTAGATACGCAGTATTTT.

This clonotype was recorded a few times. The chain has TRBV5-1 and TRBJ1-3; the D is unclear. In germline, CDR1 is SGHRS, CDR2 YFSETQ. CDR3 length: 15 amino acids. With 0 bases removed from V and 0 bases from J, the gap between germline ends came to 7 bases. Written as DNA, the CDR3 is TGCGCCAGCAGCTTGGAGGCGAACTCTGGAAACACCATATATTTT. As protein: CASSLEANSGNTIYF.

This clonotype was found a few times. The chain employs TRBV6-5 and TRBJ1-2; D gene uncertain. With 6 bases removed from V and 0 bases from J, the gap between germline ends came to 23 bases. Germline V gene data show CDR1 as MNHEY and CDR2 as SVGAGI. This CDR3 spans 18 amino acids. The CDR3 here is CASRALGSGGLTNYGYTF. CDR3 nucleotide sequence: TGTGCCAGCAGGGCGCTCGGGTCCGGAGGGCTGACTAACTATGGCTACACCTTC.

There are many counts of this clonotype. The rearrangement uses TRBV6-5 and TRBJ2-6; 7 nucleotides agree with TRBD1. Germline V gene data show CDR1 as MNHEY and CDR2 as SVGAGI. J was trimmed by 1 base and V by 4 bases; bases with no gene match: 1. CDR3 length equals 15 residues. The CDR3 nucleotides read TGTGCCAGCAGTTTCAGGGGGTCTGGGGCCAACGTCCTGACTTTC. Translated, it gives CASSFRGSGANVLTF.

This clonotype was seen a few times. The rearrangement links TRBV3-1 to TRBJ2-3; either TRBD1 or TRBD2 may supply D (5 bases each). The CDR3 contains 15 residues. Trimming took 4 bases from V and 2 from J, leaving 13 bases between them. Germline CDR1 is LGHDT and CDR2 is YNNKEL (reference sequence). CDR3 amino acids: CASSRRDRDTDTQYF. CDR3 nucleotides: TGTGCCAGCAGCCGCCGGGACCGCGACACAGATACGCAGTATTTT.

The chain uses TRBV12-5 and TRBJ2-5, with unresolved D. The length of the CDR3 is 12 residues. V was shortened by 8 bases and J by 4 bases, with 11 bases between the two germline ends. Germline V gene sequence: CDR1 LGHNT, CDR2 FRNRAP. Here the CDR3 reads CASKGSGETQYF. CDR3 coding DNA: TGTGCTAGTAAAGGATCCGGAGAGACCCAGTACTTC.

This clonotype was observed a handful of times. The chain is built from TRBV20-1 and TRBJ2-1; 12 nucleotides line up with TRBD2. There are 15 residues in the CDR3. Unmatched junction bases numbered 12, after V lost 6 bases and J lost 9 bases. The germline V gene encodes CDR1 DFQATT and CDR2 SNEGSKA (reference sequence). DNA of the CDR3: TGCAGTGCGTGGGAGACTAGCGGGGGACGGGGTGAGCAGTTCTTC. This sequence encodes CSAWETSGGRGEQFF.